Included here is one TCR beta chain sequence, with context. It lacks a known antigen. Per-base quality was not reported, and no clone a single base away is much larger than it. Ends trimmed: V by 3 bases, J by 5 bases; bases unmatched to a gene: 7. From a lookup of the germline V gene (reference sequence), CDR1 and CDR2 are SEHNR and FQNEAQ. Measured from the cysteine to the phenylalanine, the CDR3 is 14 residues long. The entry retains the CDR3 DNA only, 42 bases that are in frame from base 1. Libraries came from the immunoSEQ multiplex PCR assay. The deep sequencing platform assayed about 91,000 TCR templates per sample. Genomic DNA extracted from sorted T cells was used for TCRbeta CDR3 sequencing. The authors' pipeline ran thus. The R programming language was used for the clonal analysis of the TCRbeta CDR3 data. Comparing unstimulated samples against CFSE-low samples taken after the reaction was how alloreactive CD4+ and CD8+ clones were defined. Regulatory or non-regulatory origin was assigned to alloreactive CD4+ clones by matching of sequences to sorted unstimulated Treg and non-Treg repertoires. TCRdb's version of the immuneACCESS table is confined to in-frame rearrangements and falls short of the full clone set. An unresolved V gene accounts for under half of the shortfall where checked; the remainder is of unknown origin. V and J calls and clone size are as listed in that table; D and trimming were resolved from the DNA. This sample is represented by about 85,000 clones; 85% to 95% of them were singletons. Approximately 18% of the sample is held by the ten biggest clonotypes.

The sample originates from a study of siplizumab effects on memory and regulatory T cells (dated 2019 in TCRdb). About the study as a whole: The study looked at the effect of siplizumab, an anti-CD2 antibody, on alloreactive T-cell subsets in allogeneic mixed lymphocyte reactions made from human PBMCs. General conclusions and limits of the study: Compared with memory T cells, unstimulated naive T cells appeared more diverse, and naive cells seemed to make a substantial contribution to the alloresponse. Among mappable alloreactive CD4+ clones, the Treg-derived fraction averaged approximately 69% with siplizumab versus approximately 27% in control reactions. For roughly 75-95% of proliferating CD4+ or CD8+ clones, no naive or memory phenotype could be assigned. Because sequences below about 10^-5 frequency were poorly captured, only a minor fraction of alloreactive clones could be mapped to unstimulated subsets. Whether proliferating Tregs from siplizumab cultures were suppressive was not functionally confirmed. The cumulative frequency of alloreactive sequences traceable to unstimulated CD4+ memory T cells was significantly reduced by siplizumab.

Sorted unstimulated T cells and proliferating T cells recovered from mixed lymphocyte reactions were subjected to TCRbeta CDR3 sequencing. Fresh whole blood from ten HLA-typed healthy donors was used as the source from which PBMCs were isolated. The receptor chain draws on TRBV7-9 and TRBJ2-7, with 7 central nucleotides matching TRBD2. The origin of this receptor is a human donor in good health. The sequenced sample consisted of CD8+ T cells sorted from blood. The CDR3 has the sequence CASSLGGLTDEQYF. The DNA sequence is TGTGCCAGCAGCTTGGGAGGGCTTACGGACGAGCAGTACTTC.